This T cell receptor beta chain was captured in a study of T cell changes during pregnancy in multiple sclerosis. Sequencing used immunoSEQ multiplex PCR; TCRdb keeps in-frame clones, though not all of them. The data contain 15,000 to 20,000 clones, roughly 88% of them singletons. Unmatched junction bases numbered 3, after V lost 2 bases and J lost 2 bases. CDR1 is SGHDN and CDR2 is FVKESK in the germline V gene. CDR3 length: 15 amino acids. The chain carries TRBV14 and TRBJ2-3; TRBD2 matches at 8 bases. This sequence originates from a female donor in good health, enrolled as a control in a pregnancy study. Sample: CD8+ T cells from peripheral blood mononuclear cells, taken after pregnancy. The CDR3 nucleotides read TGTGCCAGCAGCCAAAGGACTAGCTCCACAGATACGCAGTATTTT. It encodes CASSQRTSSTDTQYF.